The 13 T cell receptor beta chains in this list originate from one sample, sequenced in a study of T cells in Graves' hyperthyroidism and ophthalmopathy. It was RNA transcripts that yielded the amplified TCR beta CDR3 regions. HTBI primers were employed in a first-round RT-PCR of the TCR CDR3. From the multiplex PCR reads, TCRdb called clonotypes with MiXCR, one entry per CDR3 protein. The top ten hold roughly 20% of the sample, which has roughly 500,000 distinct CDR3 sequences, about half seen once. Material: peripheral blood or thyroid tissue (not recorded which). The receptors here all came from an adult woman with Graves' disease, either hyperthyroidism or ophthalmopathy (not recorded which).

This chain joins TRBV6-5 and TRBJ1-4; 8 nucleotides align to TRBD1. Germline V gives CDR1 MNHEY, CDR2 SVGAGI. Trimming removed 0 bases from V and 8 bases from J; junction bases left unmatched: 11. This CDR3 has 17 amino acids. CDR3: CASSYSAPGTGFEKLFF. In nucleotides, the CDR3 is TGTGCCAGCAGTTACTCGGCGCCCGGGACAGGTTTCGAAAAACTGTTTTTT.

This clonotype has a single count. Its ends do not fully match the called genes, so a read error is possible. The chain recombines TRBV15 with TRBJ2-5; 10 bases fit TRBD1. The CDR3 extends over 17 amino acids. Germline values: CDR1 LNHNV, CDR2 YYDKDF (reference sequence). CDR3 region: CATCSAWDRGGQETQYF. In DNA form, the CDR3 reads TGTGCCACCTGCAGTGCGTGGGACAGGGGAGGCCAAGAGACCCAGTACTTC.

This clonotype was detected once. The CDR3 region is CASSLGLSHGYTF. CDR3 nucleotide sequence: TGTGCCAGCAGTCTTGGCCTGTCTCATGGCTACACCTTC. The V call is TRBV25-1, the J call TRBJ1-2; D uncertain. Per germline, CDR1 MGHDK and CDR2 SYGVNS. This CDR3 is 13 amino acids long. Trimming removed 5 bases at V and 6 bases at J, with 13 bases between.

A word on this clonotype: Because the CDR3 is missing its conserved closing phenylalanine or tryptophan, this is likely a read error. This chain uses TRBV30 with TRBJ2-5; D ambiguous. Per germline, CDR1 GTSNPN and CDR2 SVGIG (reference sequence). V gave up 0 bases and J gave up 4 bases, with 6 bases separating them. This CDR3 has 12 amino acids. The chain's CDR3 is CAWSVRRETQYL. The CDR3 DNA is TGTGCCTGGAGTGTGAGGAGAGAGACCCAGTACCTC.

The rearrangement uses TRBV10-3 and TRBJ1-3; 8 bases line up with TRBD1. Germline V lookup: CDR1 ENHRY, CDR2 SYGVKD. The CDR3 runs 14 residues. V shed 6 bases, J shed 4 bases, and the junction held 5 bases outside the gene matches. DNA of the CDR3: TGTGCCATCAGACAGGGGGATGTAGGAAACACCATATATTTT. It yields the protein CAIRQGDVGNTIYF.

CDR3 protein: CASSSLPLSSYEQYF. For the CDR3, the DNA is TGTGCCAGCAGCTCCCTCCCACTCAGCTCCTACGAGCAGTACTTC. The chain recombines TRBV7-8 with TRBJ2-7; D not resolved. The CDR3 extends over 15 amino acids. Germline V gene data show CDR1 as SGHVS and CDR2 as FQNEAQ. V was pared by 4 bases and J by 0 bases, with 13 bases between.

The table lists this clonotype with a count of one. The rearrangement uses TRBV7-9 and TRBJ2-5; possibly TRBD1 for D (5 bases). Trimming stripped 0 bases from V and 5 bases from J, with 10 bases between. Looked up from germline, CDR1 is SEHNR and CDR2 is FQNEAQ (reference sequence). The CDR3 sequence is 14 residues long. For the CDR3, the DNA is TGTGCCAGCAGCTTAGCGGGGCGATGGGAGACCCAGTACTTC. Its translation is CASSLAGRWETQYF.

Worth noting for this clonotype: One junction end disagrees with the germline gene, perhaps due to a read error. The chain combines TRBV7-8 with TRBJ2-2; D may be TRBD2 (5 bases). The germline V gene has CDR1 SGHVS and CDR2 FQNEAQ. The CDR3 is 16 residues long. The DNA of the CDR3 is TGTACCAGCAGAGATCGTGAGGGCGTAAACACCGGGGAGCTGTTTTTT. Translating it yields CTSRDREGVNTGELFF.

This clonotype has at least ten counts. One end of the junction fails to match germline, which may point to a read error. The V and J genes are TRBV12-3 or TRBV12-4 and TRBJ2-7, with D unclear. CDR3 length: 12 amino acids. CDR3 amino acids: CASSVASYEQYF. The DNA for the CDR3 is TGTGCCAGCAGTGTAGCCTCCTACGAGCAGTACTTC.

This clonotype was seen just once. The chain carries TRBV2 and TRBJ2-2; 7 nucleotides line up with TRBD1. J gave up 6 bases and V 3 bases, and 4 bases lay outside the gene matches. This CDR3 region has 14 residues. The germline gives CDR1 SNHLY, CDR2 FYNNEI. The CDR3 DNA follows: TGTGCCAGCAGTGAGTCTACAGGGGCCGGGGAGCTGTTTTTT. This gives the protein CASSESTGAGELFF.

V usage is TRBV20-1 and J usage is TRBJ1-5, with D possibly being TRBD1 (5 bases). V was clipped by 0 bases and J by 6 bases, with 12 bases between them. The germline CDR1 and CDR2 sequences are DFQATT and SNEGSKA (reference sequence). The CDR3 consists of 14 residues. The CDR3 sequence: CSARDPGVAQPQHF. As DNA, the CDR3 is TGCAGTGCTAGAGATCCGGGGGTGGCTCAGCCCCAGCATTTT.

The chain joins TRBV6-5 to TRBJ1-5; D unresolved. The V end was cut by 2 bases, the J end by 2 bases, with 10 bases between. CDR3 size: 15 residues. Germline assignment: CDR1 MNHEY and CDR2 SVGAGI. Written as DNA, the CDR3 is TGTGCCAGCAGTTACCCGAGTACCGGCAATCAGCCCCAGCATTTT. Translation gives CASSYPSTGNQPQHF.

A note on this clonotype: One end of the junction fails to match germline, which may point to a read error. The chain recombines TRBV25-1 with TRBJ2-7; D uncertain. The CDR3 consists of 13 residues. The germline V gene has CDR1 MGHDK and CDR2 SYGVNS. CDR3 in amino acids: CASVDDIPYKQYF. In DNA, the CDR3 is TGTGCCAGCGTGGATGACATCCCCTACAAGCAGTACTTC.